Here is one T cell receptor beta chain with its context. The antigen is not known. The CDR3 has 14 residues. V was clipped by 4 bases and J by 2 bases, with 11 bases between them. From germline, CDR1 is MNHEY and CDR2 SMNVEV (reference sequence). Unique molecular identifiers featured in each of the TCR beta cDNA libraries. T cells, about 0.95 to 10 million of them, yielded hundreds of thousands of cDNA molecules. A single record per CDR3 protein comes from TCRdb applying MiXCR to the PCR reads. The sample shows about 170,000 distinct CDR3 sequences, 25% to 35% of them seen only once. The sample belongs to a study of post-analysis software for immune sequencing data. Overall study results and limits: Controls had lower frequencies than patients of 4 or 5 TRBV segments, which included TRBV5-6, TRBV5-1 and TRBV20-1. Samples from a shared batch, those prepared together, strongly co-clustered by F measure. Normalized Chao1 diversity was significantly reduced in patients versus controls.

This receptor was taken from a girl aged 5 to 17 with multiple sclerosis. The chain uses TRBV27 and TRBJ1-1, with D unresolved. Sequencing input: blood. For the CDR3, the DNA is TGTGCCAGCAGTTCCCTAAAGGTAAACACTGAAGCTTTCTTT. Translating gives CASSSLKVNTEAFF.